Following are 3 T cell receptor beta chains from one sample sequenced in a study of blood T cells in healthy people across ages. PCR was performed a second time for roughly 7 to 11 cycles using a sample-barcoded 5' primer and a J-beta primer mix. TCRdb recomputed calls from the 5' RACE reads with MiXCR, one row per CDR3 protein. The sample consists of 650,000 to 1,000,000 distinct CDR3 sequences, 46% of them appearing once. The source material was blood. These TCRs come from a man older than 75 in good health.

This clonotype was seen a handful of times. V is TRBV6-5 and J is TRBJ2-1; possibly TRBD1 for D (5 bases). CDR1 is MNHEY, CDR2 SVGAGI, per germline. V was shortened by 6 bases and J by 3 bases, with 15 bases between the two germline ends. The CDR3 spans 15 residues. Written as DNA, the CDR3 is TGTGCCAGCAGCCCTCAGGGTCGAGGCTACAATGAGCAGTTCTTC. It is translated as CASSPQGRGYNEQFF.

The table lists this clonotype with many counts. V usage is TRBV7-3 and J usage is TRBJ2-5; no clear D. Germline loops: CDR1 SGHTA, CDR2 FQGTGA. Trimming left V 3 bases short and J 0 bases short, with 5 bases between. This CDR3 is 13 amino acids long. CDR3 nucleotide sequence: TGTGCCAGCAGCTTTGGGAACCAAGAGACCCAGTACTTC. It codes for CASSFGNQETQYF. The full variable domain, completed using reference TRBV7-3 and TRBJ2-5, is GAGVSQTPSNKVTEKGKYVELRCDPISGHTALYWYRQSLGQGPEFLIYFQGTGAADDSGLPNDRFFAVRPEGSVSTLKIQRTERGDSAVYLCASSFGNQETQYFGPGTRLLVL.

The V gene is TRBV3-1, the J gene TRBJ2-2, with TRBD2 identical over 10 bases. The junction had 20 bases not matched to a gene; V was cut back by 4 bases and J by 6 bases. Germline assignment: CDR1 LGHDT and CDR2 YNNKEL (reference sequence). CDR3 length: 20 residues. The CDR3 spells CASSLQGIVLAGLNSGELFF. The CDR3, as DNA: TGTGCCAGCAGCCTTCAAGGGATTGTACTAGCGGGACTTAACTCCGGGGAGCTGTTTTTT.